These 21 T cell receptor beta chains were sequenced from one sample in a study of T-cell reconstitution after alpha-beta-depleted transplantation in children. TCRbeta library construction was performed incorporating unique molecular identifiers. TCRdb independently ran MiXCR on the PCR reads; one entry per CDR3 protein. The table includes 500,000 to 750,000 distinct CDR3 sequences, 27% detected once. The input for sequencing was PBMCs, taken before TCRalphabeta/CD19-depleted stem cell transplant. The receptors here all came from a boy under two years old with Wiskott-Aldrich syndrome, due to receive a stem cell transplant.

This clonotype has more than one count but fewer than ten. CDR3 nucleotides: TGTGCCAGCAGTTTTGGTCTAGGAGTAGTGGACGAGCAGTACTTC. It encodes CASSFGLGVVDEQYF. The chain links TRBV12-3 or TRBV12-4 to TRBJ2-7; no clear D. V gave up 3 bases and J gave up 5 bases, with 17 bases separating them. The CDR3 consists of 15 residues.

The chain uses TRBV3-1 and TRBJ1-2; D call uncertain. The V end was cut by 1 base, the J end by 4 bases, with 7 bases between. CDR3 size: 13 residues. Germline CDR1 and CDR2: LGHDT and YNNKEL (reference sequence). This chain's CDR3 is CASSQVPGYGYTF. The CDR3 bases are TGTGCCAGCAGCCAAGTTCCGGGCTATGGCTACACCTTC.

The chain is built from TRBV6-1 and TRBJ1-3; D remains unclear. Trimming took off 5 bases at V and 5 bases at J, with 13 bases between the two ends. CDR3 length: 14 residues. CDR1 MNHNS and CDR2 SASEGT come from the germline V gene. For the CDR3, the DNA is TGTGCCAGCAGTCCCGACGCAGGAAGAAACACCATATATTTT. Residues: CASSPDAGRNTIYF.

The chain has TRBV20-1 and TRBJ2-1; 15 bases fit TRBD2. With V trimmed by 5 bases and J by 7 bases, 0 bases remained unmatched. This CDR3 is built from 13 residues. CDR1 and CDR2 from the germline V gene are DFQATT and SNEGSKA (reference sequence). The DNA for the CDR3 is TGCAGTGCTGGGACTAGCGGGAGGAATGAGCAGTTCTTC. It codes for CSAGTSGRNEQFF.

The J gene is TRBJ2-2, the V gene TRBV5-1; 10 bases fit TRBD1. The length of the CDR3 is 16 residues. V was clipped by 0 bases and J by 6 bases; unmatched bases: 5. Germline lookup yields CDR1 SGHRS and CDR2 YFSETQ. The CDR3 coding sequence is TGCGCCAGCAGCTTGGAAGTGACAGGGGGCTCCGGGGAGCTGTTTTTT. Its translation is CASSLEVTGGSGELFF. The complete variable domain, with remaining parts taken from reference TRBV5-1 and TRBJ2-2, reads KAGVTQTPRYLIKTRGQQVTLSCSPISGHRSVSWYQQTPGQGLQFLFEYFSETQRNKGNFPGRFSGRQFSNSRSEMNVSTLELGDSALYLCASSLEVTGGSGELFFGEGSRLTVL.

At least ten counts were recorded for this clonotype. The chain employs TRBV5-1 and TRBJ2-3; 8 positions match TRBD1. With 4 bases clipped from V and 4 bases from J, the junction kept 8 bases outside the gene matches. The CDR3 contains 15 residues. CDR1 is SGHRS and CDR2 is YFSETQ in the germline V gene. The CDR3: CASSQPDREADTQYF. As DNA, the CDR3 is TGCGCCAGCAGCCAACCGGACAGGGAAGCAGATACGCAGTATTTT. The variable domain in full, completed from reference TRBV5-1 and TRBJ2-3, reads KAGVTQTPRYLIKTRGQQVTLSCSPISGHRSVSWYQQTPGQGLQFLFEYFSETQRNKGNFPGRFSGRQFSNSRSEMNVSTLELGDSALYLCASSQPDREADTQYFGPGTRLTVL.

Only one count was recorded for this clonotype. The CDR3 spells CSAREGGPTSYEQYF. Written as DNA, the CDR3 is TGCAGTGCTAGAGAGGGGGGGCCCACTTCCTACGAGCAGTACTTC. The chain joins TRBV20-1 to TRBJ2-7, with D perhaps matching TRBD2 (7 bases). The germline V gene encodes CDR1 DFQATT and CDR2 SNEGSKA (reference sequence). The V end was cut by 0 bases, the J end by 1 base, with 13 bases between. The CDR3 has 15 amino acids.

The chain couples TRBV20-1 to TRBJ2-1; no firm D call. From germline, CDR1 is DFQATT and CDR2 SNEGSKA (reference sequence). The CDR3 loop spans 14 amino acids. Written as DNA, the CDR3 is TGCGGGTTAGCCGCACCACTCTCCTACAATGAGCAGTTCTTC. It encodes CGLAAPLSYNEQFF.

This clonotype was picked up a small number of times. The CDR3 sequence is CASRNRGPQFSPLHF. CDR3 nucleotides: TGTGCCAGCAGAAACCGGGGGCCTCAATTCTCACCCCTCCACTTT. V gene TRBV27 combines with J gene TRBJ1-6, with D possibly matching TRBD1 (6 bases). The CDR3 is 15 residues long. V shed 6 bases and J shed 10 bases, with 19 bases lying between them. The germline gives CDR1 MNHEY, CDR2 SMNVEV (reference sequence).

The chain combines TRBV2 with TRBJ2-2; a possible D gene is TRBD1 (6 bases). CDR1 SNHLY and CDR2 FYNNEI come from the germline V gene. V gave up 8 bases and J gave up 2 bases, with 12 bases separating them. The CDR3 consists of 14 residues. CDR3 amino acids: CASQGSFNTGELFF. For the CDR3, the DNA is TGTGCCAGCCAGGGGTCCTTTAACACCGGGGAGCTGTTTTTT.

This clonotype was detected a few times. This chain's CDR3 is CASSQVEQWSSYEQYF. The CDR3 DNA reads as TGCGCCAGCAGCCAAGTGGAACAATGGAGCTCCTACGAGCAGTACTTC. This chain links TRBV4-1 with TRBJ2-7; D unresolved. Deletions cut 1 base from V and 0 bases from J, with 13 bases between. The CDR3 consists of 16 residues. The V gene's germline CDR1 is MGHRA and CDR2 YSYEKL.

The rearrangement joins TRBV20-1 to TRBJ2-3; no clear D. The CDR3 runs 12 residues. Trimming shortened V by 5 bases and J by 2 bases, and 8 bases separated the two germline ends. Looked up from germline, CDR1 is DFQATT and CDR2 is SNEGSKA (reference sequence). In DNA, the CDR3 is TGCAGTGCTTTGGGGAACACAGATACGCAGTATTTT. Translation gives CSALGNTDTQYF.

This clonotype was seen more than once but under ten times. V usage is TRBV5-1 and J usage is TRBJ1-2; 11 positions match TRBD1. V trimming: 4 bases; J trimming: 8 bases; junction bases outside the gene matches: 7. This CDR3 is built from 14 residues. Germline CDR1 reads SGHRS; CDR2 reads YFSETQ. The CDR3 DNA is TGCGCCAGCAGCGCGGGACAGGGGGACTGGGGCTACACCTTC. Encoded protein: CASSAGQGDWGYTF.

The rearrangement joins TRBV7-2 to TRBJ2-7; 11 positions match TRBD2. Germline CDR1 is SGHTA and CDR2 is FQGNSA. The CDR3 is 16 amino acids. Losses at the gene ends were 2 bases for V and 3 bases for J; bases not matched to a gene: 6. CDR3 DNA: TGTGCCAGCAGCTTATCTAGCGGGAGGATCCTCTACGAGCAGTACTTC. Translation: CASSLSSGRILYEQYF.

This clonotype was observed a few times. The V call is TRBV12-3 or TRBV12-4, the J call TRBJ1-1, with 10 bases fitting TRBD1. The CDR3 has 17 residues. V shed 2 bases and J 4 bases; nucleotides not matched to a gene: 10. The CDR3 protein is CASSLNTGTGVGTEAFF. The CDR3 nucleotides read TGTGCCAGCAGTTTAAATACCGGGACAGGGGTAGGCACTGAAGCTTTCTTT.

The V and J genes are TRBV9 and TRBJ2-3, with 8 bases identical to TRBD1. The CDR3 spans 15 residues. Germline CDR1 is SGDLS and CDR2 is YYNGEE. Trimming at V came to 2 bases and at J to 2 bases, leaving 4 bases not matched to a gene. The CDR3 DNA reads TGTGCCAGCAGCGTGAGGGACAGGCTCACAGATACGCAGTATTTT. Its protein is CASSVRDRLTDTQYF.

The genes are TRBV10-3 and TRBJ1-1, with D unresolved. This CDR3 comprises 15 residues. CDR1 is ENHRY, CDR2 SYGVKD, per germline. Trimming shortened V by 7 bases and J by 1 base, and 16 bases separated the two germline ends. This CDR3 is CAINNFVGRNTEAFF. Here the CDR3 DNA reads TGTGCCATCAATAATTTCGTGGGCAGGAACACTGAAGCTTTCTTT.

This clonotype was seen a few times. V is TRBV5-1 and J is TRBJ2-7; D may be TRBD1 or TRBD2 (5 bases each). V lost 3 bases, J lost 6 bases, and 13 bases lay in between. The CDR3 loop spans 13 amino acids. The V gene's germline CDR1 is SGHRS and CDR2 YFSETQ. Written as DNA, the CDR3 is TGCGCCAGCAGCTGGGACCCTACCATCGAGCAGTACTTC. It encodes CASSWDPTIEQYF.

As DNA, the CDR3 is TGTGCCAGCACCCCTAGCGGGAACTTAGGAAATGAGCAGTTCTTC. Protein product: CASTPSGNLGNEQFF. This chain links TRBV6-1 with TRBJ2-1; TRBD2 matches 9 bases. CDR1 is MNHNS, CDR2 SASEGT, per germline. V dropped 7 bases and J dropped 7; count of bases not matched to a gene: 11. The CDR3 contains 15 residues.

Here the CDR3 reads CASSFSGGWSYEQYF. CDR3 nucleotides: TGTGCCAGCAGTTTCTCAGGGGGCTGGTCCTACGAGCAGTACTTC. The rearrangement links TRBV12-3 or TRBV12-4 to TRBJ2-7; 8 bases align to TRBD1. V dropped 3 bases and J dropped 1; count of bases not matched to a gene: 5. The CDR3 extends over 15 amino acids.

This clonotype was counted between two and nine times. This chain joins TRBV5-1 and TRBJ2-2, with unresolved D. Germline V gives CDR1 SGHRS, CDR2 YFSETQ. The CDR3 sequence is 16 residues long. V lost 4 bases and J lost 0, with 13 bases in between. The CDR3 region has the DNA TGCGCCAGCAGCCCCTACGGACCGGCGAACACCGGGGAGCTGTTTTTT. Amino acid sequence: CASSPYGPANTGELFF.